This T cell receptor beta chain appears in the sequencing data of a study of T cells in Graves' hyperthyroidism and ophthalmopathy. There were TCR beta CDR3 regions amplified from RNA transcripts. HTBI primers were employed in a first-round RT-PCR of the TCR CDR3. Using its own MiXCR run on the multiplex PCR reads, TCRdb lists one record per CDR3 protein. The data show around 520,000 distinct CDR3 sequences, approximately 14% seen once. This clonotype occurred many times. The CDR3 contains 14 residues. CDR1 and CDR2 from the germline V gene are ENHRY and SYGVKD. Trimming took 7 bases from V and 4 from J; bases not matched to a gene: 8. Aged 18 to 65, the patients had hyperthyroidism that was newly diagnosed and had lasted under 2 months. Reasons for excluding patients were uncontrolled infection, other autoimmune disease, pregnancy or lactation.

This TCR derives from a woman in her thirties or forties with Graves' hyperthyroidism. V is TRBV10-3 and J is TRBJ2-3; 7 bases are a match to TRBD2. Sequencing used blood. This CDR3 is CAIKKAGDADTQYF. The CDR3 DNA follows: TGTGCCATCAAAAAGGCGGGGGATGCAGATACGCAGTATTTT.